Listed below are T cell receptor beta chains from one sample, sequenced in a study of beta chain features in type 1 diabetes. Generated by immunoSEQ multiplex PCR, the TCRdb table keeps only in-frame clones and is missing some. The top ten clones hold approximately 0.93% of a sample with 250,000 to 300,000 clones, 8% of them seen once. The sample consisted of central memory CD4+ T cells from blood. The origin of the receptors is a woman aged 18-29 years in good health. CDR3s include the opening cysteine and the closing phenylalanine or tryptophan. The order of the fields is D gene, clone size, J gene, V gene, CDR3 protein, CDR3 DNA. A D gene is named only where the DNA matches it firmly. A row's size may be missing; if present it is once, few, many or a size class.

D gene: NA; clone size: few; J gene: TRBJ2-7; V gene: TRBV7-3; CDR3 protein: CASSLGDTTYEQYF; CDR3 DNA: TGTGCCAGCAGCTTAGGGGACACCACCTACGAGCAGTACTTC
D gene: NA; clone size: few; J gene: TRBJ2-3; V gene: TRBV4-3; CDR3 protein: CASSQEGRPYTDTQYF; CDR3 DNA: TGCGCCAGCAGCCAAGAAGGCCGTCCCTACACAGATACGCAGTATTTT
D gene: NA; clone size: few; J gene: TRBJ1-1; V gene: TRBV19; CDR3 protein: CASMQTREEAFF; CDR3 DNA: TGTGCCAGTATGCAAACGCGGGAGGAAGCTTTCTTT
D gene: NA; clone size: NA; J gene: TRBJ2-3; V gene: TRBV30; CDR3 protein: CAWRGRVSTDTQYF; CDR3 DNA: TGTGCCTGGAGAGGTAGGGTTAGCACAGATACGCAGTATTTT
D gene: NA; clone size: many; J gene: TRBJ1-2; V gene: TRBV14; CDR3 protein: CASSQTRNYGYTF; CDR3 DNA: TGTGCCAGCAGCCAAACCCGTAACTATGGCTACACCTTC
D gene: NA; clone size: NA; J gene: TRBJ2-6; V gene: TRBV7-6; CDR3 protein: CASSSRRRERSGANVLTF; CDR3 DNA: TGTGCCAGCAGCTCTCGGCGGAGGGAACGCTCTGGGGCCAACGTCCTGACTTTC
D gene: NA; clone size: few; J gene: TRBJ1-1; V gene: TRBV5-1; CDR3 protein: CASSMGAPRDGPNEAFF; CDR3 DNA: TGCGCCAGCAGCATGGGGGCGCCTAGGGACGGGCCTAATGAAGCTTTCTTT
D gene: NA; clone size: few; J gene: TRBJ1-5; V gene: TRBV5-1; CDR3 protein: CASSLSGVGNQPQHF; CDR3 DNA: TGCGCCAGCAGCCTGTCCGGGGTTGGCAATCAGCCCCAGCATTTT
D gene: NA; clone size: NA; J gene: TRBJ1-2; V gene: TRBV9; CDR3 protein: CASSPSTGTYYGYTF; CDR3 DNA: TGTGCCAGCAGCCCCTCGACAGGTACCTACTATGGCTACACCTTC
D gene: NA; clone size: NA; J gene: TRBJ2-1; V gene: TRBV2; CDR3 protein: CASSEGGNEQFF; CDR3 DNA: TGTGCCAGCAGTGAAGGGGGTAATGAGCAGTTCTTC
D gene: NA; clone size: few; J gene: TRBJ1-1; V gene: TRBV5-1; CDR3 protein: CASSFNRPNGNEAFF; CDR3 DNA: TGCGCCAGCAGCTTTAATAGGCCCAACGGGAATGAAGCTTTCTTT
D gene: NA; clone size: NA; J gene: TRBJ1-1; V gene: TRBV19; CDR3 protein: CASSIGSGVLNTEAFF; CDR3 DNA: TGTGCCAGTAGTATAGGCTCGGGAGTCCTGAACACTGAAGCTTTCTTT
D gene: NA; clone size: NA; J gene: TRBJ1-1; V gene: TRBV6-1; CDR3 protein: CASSSPGYTEAFF; CDR3 DNA: TGTGCCAGCAGTTCCCCGGGGTACACTGAAGCTTTCTTT